Reported below is one TCR beta chain. This sample stems from a study of blood T cell repertoires in COVID-19. At the level of the study: Sample material is recorded as cDNA or gDNA derived from T cells, B-cell-depleted T cells, or PBMCs.

Here immunoSEQ multiplex PCR was the method, and the copy in TCRdb shows in-frame clones only, minus some. The sample yields 120,000 to 150,000 clones, roughly 90% seen once. CDR1 KGHSH and CDR2 LQKENI come from the germline V gene. There are 18 residues in the CDR3. Germline trimming cut 3 bases from V and 2 bases from J; bases unmatched to any gene: 12. The source of this sequence is a human donor in a cohort sampled during active COVID-19. The V and J genes are TRBV18 and TRBJ2-2; 7 nucleotides match TRBD2. Sequences were obtained from peripheral blood. CDR3 amino acids: CASSPIRPGLSNTGELFF. CDR3 DNA sequence: TGTGCCAGCTCACCCATTCGTCCGGGACTATCCAACACCGGGGAGCTGTTTTTT.